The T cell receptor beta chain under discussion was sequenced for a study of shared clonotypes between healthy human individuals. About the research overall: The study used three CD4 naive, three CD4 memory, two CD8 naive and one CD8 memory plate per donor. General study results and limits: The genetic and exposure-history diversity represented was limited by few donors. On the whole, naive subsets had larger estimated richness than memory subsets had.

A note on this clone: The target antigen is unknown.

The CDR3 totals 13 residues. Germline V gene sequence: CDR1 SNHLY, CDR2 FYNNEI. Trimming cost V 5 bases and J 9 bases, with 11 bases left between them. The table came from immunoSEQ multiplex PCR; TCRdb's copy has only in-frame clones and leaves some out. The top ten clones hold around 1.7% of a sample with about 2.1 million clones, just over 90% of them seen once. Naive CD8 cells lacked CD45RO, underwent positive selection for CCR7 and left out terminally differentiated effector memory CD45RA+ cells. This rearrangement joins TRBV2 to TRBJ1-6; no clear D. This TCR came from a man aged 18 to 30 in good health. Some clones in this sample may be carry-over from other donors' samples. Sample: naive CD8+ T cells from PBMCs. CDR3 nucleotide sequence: TGTGCCAGCAGTCCCGGACTTCCTTCACCCCTCCACTTT. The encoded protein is CASSPGLPSPLHF.